This TCR beta chain was found in a study of CD8 T cells in ankylosing spondylitis. Broader study findings: Earlier literature documents some of the motif variants in reactive arthritis synovial fluid and blood.

With respect to this clonotype: The antigen remains unidentified.

Looked up from germline, CDR1 is SGHDT and CDR2 is YYEEEE. The CDR3 has 16 residues. V shed 4 bases and J 5 bases; nucleotides not matched to a gene: 11. Libraries of TCR beta came from quantitative 5'-RACE with molecular barcodes. TCRdb recomputed calls from the 5' RACE reads with MiXCR, one row per CDR3 protein. This repertoire shows 50,000 to 70,000 distinct CDR3 sequences, about 6% found once; its top ten account for roughly 4.8%. Sequencing was performed on synovial fluid, either unsorted or a sorted T cell fraction (not recorded which). This clonotype originated in a male donor with ankylosing spondylitis. The chain joins TRBV5-6 to TRBJ2-2; the match to TRBD1 covers 7 bases. The CDR3 DNA follows: TGTGCCAGCAGCAGTCCGGGACAGTCACTTACCGGGGAGCTGTTTTTT. Its translation is CASSSPGQSLTGELFF.